This T cell receptor beta chain stems from a study of blood T cell repertoires in COVID-19. About the study: Acute and convalescent COVID-19 specimens originated in the United States, Italy and Spain. Nucleic acid was either cDNA or gDNA, and it came from T cells, B-cell-depleted T cells, or PBMCs.

In the original workflow: Reference gene primer amplification gave estimated nucleated cell counts. Only in-frame clones appear in the TCRdb table, and some are missing; sequencing was by immunoSEQ multiplex PCR. The DNA was the basis for D and trimming; V, J and clone size are from that table. This table has about 360,000 clones, around nine tenths appearing once. This receptor was obtained from a human donor in a cohort sampled during active COVID-19. The sample comprised peripheral blood.

The CDR3, as DNA: TGTGCCAGCAGCCGCCTAGTAGCGGGAGACACAGATACGCAGTATTTT. Translating gives CASSRLVAGDTDTQYF. V gene TRBV7-9 combines with J gene TRBJ2-3, with 9 bases identical to TRBD2. V shed 5 bases, J shed 2 bases, and the junction held 8 bases outside the gene matches. The CDR3 sequence is 16 residues long. Germline-derived CDR1 and CDR2 are SEHNR and FQNEAQ (reference sequence).